The sequence of this TCR beta chain was determined in a study of cytomegalovirus exposure and HLA in healthy donors. Overall study findings and caveats: Equally common other TCR beta chains were less clonally expanded than HLA-associated ones, a later analysis found.

The germline gives CDR1 MNHEY, CDR2 SMNVEV (reference sequence). Trimming pared 10 bases from V and 10 bases from J, leaving 14 bases between. The CDR3 runs to 12 residues. Regarding this clone: The antigen remains undetermined.

It was with 60 Vbeta and 13 Jbeta primers that the PCR ran. Assay: immunoSEQ multiplex PCR; the TCRdb copy retains only in-frame clones and omits some. The data contain some 120,000 clones, about four fifths of them singletons. Sequencing was performed on PBMCs. This TCR was recovered from a woman in her fifties or sixties in good health and CMV-seropositive. The rearrangement uses TRBV27 and TRBJ1-6; no clear D. The CDR3 here is CATREGGSPLHF. The CDR3 nucleotides read TGTGCCACCCGGGAGGGCGGATCACCCCTCCACTTT.